This paragraph covers one T cell receptor beta chain sequence. This clone may be a read error of a much larger clone one base away. This entry comes from a study of lung T cells in sarcoidosis with Löfgren's syndrome. TCRdb reprocessed the reads via MiXCR and lists one record per CDR3 protein. The data hold some 10,000 distinct CDR3 sequences, with roughly 21% observed a single time. This TCR was sampled from a human donor with sarcoidosis (Löfgren's syndrome or another form), or a control subject (not recorded which). The material sequenced was CD4+ T cells from bronchoalveolar lavage.

The CDR3 DNA reads as TGCAGTGCTAGGAGACCAGCGGGATCCAATGAGCAGTTCTTC. This encodes CSARRPAGSNEQFF. The genes are TRBV20-1 and TRBJ2-1, with 7 nucleotides matching TRBD2. V was pared by 3 bases and J by 6 bases, with 8 bases of the junction left unmatched. The CDR3 totals 14 residues. The germline V gene encodes CDR1 DFQATT and CDR2 SNEGSKA (reference sequence).